This TCR beta chain was recovered during a study of CD8 T cells in ankylosing spondylitis. Using its own MiXCR run on the 5' RACE reads, TCRdb lists one record per CDR3 protein. This sample carries 330,000 or so distinct CDR3 sequences, 6.5% to 10% of them seen once, and the ten largest clones take more than 12%. The germline V and J ends were trimmed by 8 bases and 5 bases, with 13 bases remaining between them. The germline V gene encodes CDR1 MNHEY and CDR2 SMNVEV (reference sequence). The CDR3 consists of 13 residues. Points from the study as a whole: Disease-linked clones were reportedly significantly enriched in matched ankylosing spondylitis synovial fluid. Within ankylosing spondylitis blood, a TCR beta motif made up of eight or nine highly homologous variants appeared to be characteristic.

In regard to this clonotype: Antigen: not known.

Sequenced input: blood, either unsorted or a sorted T cell fraction (not recorded which). The gene calls are TRBV27 and TRBJ2-1; D perhaps matches TRBD1 (7 bases). The clonotype comes from a male donor with ankylosing spondylitis. The CDR3 DNA sequence: TGTGCCAGCGGAGGGACAGTTCACAATGAGCAGTTCTTC. This codes for CASGGTVHNEQFF.